This is a list of T cell receptor beta chains from one sample in a study of blood T cell repertoires in COVID-19. The protocol was immunoSEQ multiplex PCR, while the TCRdb copy is restricted to in-frame clones and leaves out a portion. The table lists under 200,000 clones, 70% to 90% of them singletons, with about a tenth in the top ten. The sequenced material came from peripheral blood. The receptors come from a woman aged 55 to 70 with COVID-19, enrolled during active disease. CDR3s include the opening cysteine and the closing phenylalanine or tryptophan. A D gene is named only where the DNA matches it firmly. Rows may omit the clone size; those that give it use once, few, many or a size class.

>-|-|TRBJ2-7|TRBV21-1
TGTGCCAGCAGCAAGAGACAGGGGGCCTCCTACGAGCAGTACTTC
CASSKRQGASYEQYF
>TRBD1|once|TRBJ2-7|TRBV7-3
TGTGCCAGCAGCTTGAGGGACAGGACCTACGAGCAGTACTTC
CASSLRDRTYEQYF
>TRBD2|-|TRBJ2-5|TRBV29-1
TGCAGCGTTGAAGATCCGTTTGCTAGCGGGAGCGTGGAGACCCAGTACTTC
CSVEDPFASGSVETQYF
>TRBD2|-|TRBJ2-1|TRBV18
TGTGCCAGCTCACTACAGGCGGGGGTCCTCTCCAATGAGCAGTTCTTC
CASSLQAGVLSNEQFF
>TRBD2|-|TRBJ2-7|TRBV10-2
TGCGCCAGCACGAAGCGGGAGTGGATAGAGCAGTACTTC
CASTKREWIEQYF
>-|-|TRBJ1-3|TRBV18
TGTGCCAGCTCAGATCTCGGGGGGACTGGAAACACCATATATTTT
CASSDLGGTGNTIYF
>TRBD2|few|TRBJ2-7|TRBV11-2
TGTGCCAGCAGCCGAAATAGCGGGAGTCGGTACGAGCAGTACTTC
CASSRNSGSRYEQYF
>-|-|TRBJ2-2|TRBV1
TGCACCAGCAGCCCTAGCGGGAGGGACACCGGGGAGCTGTTTTTT
CTSSPSGRDTGELFF
>-|-|TRBJ1-5|TRBV6-5
TGTGCCAGCAGTAGGCAGGGTTGGGGCAATCAGCCCCAGCATTTT
CASSRQGWGNQPQHF
>TRBD1|few|TRBJ2-7|TRBV25-1
TGTGCCAGCAGTGTTGGGGACAGGGAGCTTTACGAGCAGTACTTC
CASSVGDRELYEQYF
>TRBD2|once|TRBJ2-7|TRBV11-2
TGTGCCAGCAGCTTAGGGACTAGCTTGCCGTACTTC
CASSLGTSLPYF
>-|-|TRBJ2-3|TRBV11-3
TGTGCCAGCAGCCTTTATGTCGGAGATACGCAGTATTTT
CASSLYVGDTQYF
>TRBD1|-|TRBJ2-7|TRBV7-9
TGTGCCAGCAGGGACCCGGGACAGGGTTTCGAGCAGTACTTC
CASRDPGQGFEQYF
>-|-|TRBJ2-6|TRBV18
TGTGCCAGCTCACCACCCCTTTCTGGGGCCAACGTCCTGACTTTC
CASSPPLSGANVLTF
>-|-|TRBJ2-3|TRBV11-2
TGTGCCAGCAGCCCCCCCAGGACATACACAGATACGCAGTATTTT
CASSPPRTYTDTQYF
>TRBD1|-|TRBJ2-7|TRBV10-3
TGTGCCATCAGTGAACAGGGGGTTATCGACGAGCAGTACTTC
CAISEQGVIDEQYF
>-|once|TRBJ2-7|TRBV30
TGTGCCTGGAGTGTAACTGCCACCTACGAGCAGTACTTC
CAWSVTATYEQYF
>TRBD2|-|TRBJ2-1|TRBV29-1
TGCAGCGGATCGACTAGCGGGAGGGGGTATGAGCAGTTCTTC
CSGSTSGRGYEQFF
>-|-|TRBJ1-3|TRBV10-3
TGTGCCATCAGTGCAAATTCTGGAAACACCATATATTTT
CAISANSGNTIYF
>-|-|TRBJ2-7|TRBV24-1
TGTGCCACCAGTGACAGCTCCTACGAGCAGTACTTC
CATSDSSYEQYF
>TRBD2|-|TRBJ2-4|TRBV6-5
TGTGCCAGCAGTTCACCTAGCGGGAGGGCCGACATTCAGTACTTC
CASSSPSGRADIQYF
>TRBD2|-|TRBJ2-2|TRBV9
TGTGCCAGCAGTCCCGGGACTAGCGTATTCGCCGGGGAGCTGTTTTTT
CASSPGTSVFAGELFF
>-|once|TRBJ2-2|TRBV5-6
TGTGCCAGCAGCCCCTCCCTAGACGGGGAGCTGTTTTTT
CASSPSLDGELFF
>TRBD1|-|TRBJ1-1|TRBV19
TGTGCCAGTTCGACCGGGACAGGGAGCACTGAAGCTTTCTTT
CASSTGTGSTEAFF
>TRBD1|-|TRBJ1-6|TRBV6-5
TGTGCCAGCAGCCCAGGGGGTTCACCCCTCCACTTT
CASSPGGSPLHF
>-|once|TRBJ1-6|TRBV12-3/TRBV12-4
TGTGCCAGCAGTTTACCCGGGTCACCCCTCCACTTT
CASSLPGSPLHF
>-|-|TRBJ2-5|TRBV13
TGTGCCAGCAGCTCCCGTGTAGAGGTGGAGACCCAGTACTTC
CASSSRVEVETQYF
>TRBD2|few|TRBJ2-3|TRBV11-3
TGTGCCAGCAGCCAGCGACTAGCGGGAGGTAGCACAGATACGCAGTATTTT
CASSQRLAGGSTDTQYF
>-|-|TRBJ2-7|TRBV5-6
TGTGCCAGCAGCACAGTGGTCTCCTACGAGCAGTACTTC
CASSTVVSYEQYF
>-|-|TRBJ1-1|TRBV7-2
TGTGCCAGCAGCAGACGGGTAAACACTGAAGCTTTCTTT
CASSRRVNTEAFF
>-|-|TRBJ1-6|TRBV7-9
TGTGCCAGCAGCGCCGGGTCAAGCAATTCACCCCTCCACTTT
CASSAGSSNSPLHF
>TRBD1|-|TRBJ2-3|TRBV19
TGTGCCAGTAGCCCGCGGGGACAGGGTATAGATACGCAGTATTTT
CASSPRGQGIDTQYF
>-|few|TRBJ2-4|TRBV15
TGTGCCACCAGCAGGGTACAGGCGACCAAAAACATTCAGTACTTC
CATSRVQATKNIQYF
>-|-|TRBJ1-1|TRBV6-2/TRBV6-3
TGTGCCAGCAGTTACCCCCCGGGAGGGACTGAAGCTTTCTTT
CASSYPPGGTEAFF
>TRBD1|-|TRBJ1-1|TRBV7-2
TGTGCCAGCAGCTTAGACAGGGGGCCAGGGAACACTGAAGCTTTCTTT
CASSLDRGPGNTEAFF
>TRBD2|-|TRBJ2-1|TRBV9
TGTGCCAGCAGCCGAGCGGGAGGTGGCCACAATGAGCAGTTCTTC
CASSRAGGGHNEQFF
>TRBD1|-|TRBJ2-3|TRBV18
TGTGCCAGCTCACCTTACCGGACAGGTAGCACAGATACGCAGTATTTT
CASSPYRTGSTDTQYF
>TRBD1|once|TRBJ1-1|TRBV9
TGTGCCAGCAGCGGCGGACAGGGGGCTGCTGAAGCTTTCTTT
CASSGGQGAAEAFF
>TRBD2|-|TRBJ2-1|TRBV9
TGTGCCAGCAGCGGGACTAGCGGGGCGGGGTATGAGCAGTTCTTC
CASSGTSGAGYEQFF
>-|-|TRBJ2-3|TRBV6-5
TGTGCCAGCAGTCGGAGCACAGATACGCAGTATTTT
CASSRSTDTQYF
>TRBD1|-|TRBJ2-7|TRBV11-2
TGTGCCAGCAGCTTCGCCGGGACAGGAACTTACGAGCAGTACTTC
CASSFAGTGTYEQYF
>TRBD2|-|TRBJ2-7|TRBV5-1
TGCGCCAGCAGCAATCCTAGCGGTGTAAGCTCCTACGAGCAGTACTTC
CASSNPSGVSSYEQYF
>-|-|TRBJ1-4|TRBV28
TGTGCCAGCAGTTTGTGTCTGGGAGGGCGTGAATGTTTGGAAAAACTGTTTTTT
CASSLCLGGRECLEKLFF
>-|-|TRBJ2-3|TRBV5-1
TGCGCCAGCAGCTTGTGGGGCAGGACCACAGATACGCAGTATTTT
CASSLWGRTTDTQYF
>TRBD1|few|TRBJ1-2|TRBV4-3
TGCGCCAGCAGCCAAGATAAAGGGACAGTCTATGGCTACACCTTC
CASSQDKGTVYGYTF
>TRBD1|-|TRBJ1-5|TRBV7-2
TGTGCCAGCAGCCGACAGGGGAATCAGCCCCAGCATTTT
CASSRQGNQPQHF
>-|-|TRBJ1-1|TRBV6-6
TGTGCCAGCAGTGCAGGGGACACTGAAGCTTTCTTT
CASSAGDTEAFF
>-|once|TRBJ1-4|TRBV18
TGTGCCAGCTCACTACCTAACCTGGCGGGTAATGAAAAACTGTTTTTT
CASSLPNLAGNEKLFF
>TRBD2|-|TRBJ2-1|TRBV7-6
TGTGCCAGCAGCTTGCCTTCCGTCACTAGCGGGATTTACAATGAGCAGTTCTTC
CASSLPSVTSGIYNEQFF
>TRBD2|-|TRBJ2-7|TRBV6-2/TRBV6-3
TGTGCCAGCAGTTACGGGACTAGCGGGAGATACGAGCAGTACTTC
CASSYGTSGRYEQYF
>TRBD1|-|TRBJ2-6|TRBV7-9
TGTGCCAGCAGCTCCCAGGGGGTCTCTGGGGCCAACGTCCTGACTTTC
CASSSQGVSGANVLTF
>TRBD1|-|TRBJ1-4|TRBV6-2/TRBV6-3
TGTACCAGCAGTTACGCCGGGACAGGCAACGAAAAACTGTTTTTT
CTSSYAGTGNEKLFF
>-|-|TRBJ2-5|TRBV7-3
TGTGCCAGCAGCTTAAACGGTGAAGAGACCCAGTACTTC
CASSLNGEETQYF
>TRBD2|-|TRBJ2-1|TRBV5-6
TGTGCCAGCAGTACCGGGACTAGCGGTTACAATGAGCAGTTCTTC
CASSTGTSGYNEQFF
>-|-|TRBJ1-1|TRBV9
TGTGCCAGCAGCGTAGATCAGGGTAGGGCTTTCTTT
CASSVDQGRAFF
>TRBD1|-|TRBJ2-1|TRBV5-6
TGTGCCAGCAGCCCCCCAACGACAGGGAGAATTTACAATGAGCAGTTCTTC
CASSPPTTGRIYNEQFF
>TRBD2|-|TRBJ2-7|TRBV10-1
TGCGCCAGCAGTGGGACTAGCGGGAGCGGACTCCTGAACGAGCAGTACTTC
CASSGTSGSGLLNEQYF
>-|-|TRBJ2-3|TRBV5-1
TGCGCCAGCAGCTTGGAAGGTGTGAGCGCAGATACGCAGTATTTT
CASSLEGVSADTQYF
>TRBD2|-|TRBJ2-5|TRBV27
TGTGCCAGCAGTCCCGGGACTAGCGAACAAGAGACCCAGTACTTC
CASSPGTSEQETQYF